The rows below give T cell receptor beta chains drawn from one sample of a study of blood T cell repertoires in COVID-19. Clones were read by immunoSEQ multiplex PCR, and TCRdb kept only the in-frame ones, dropping some. This table has over 200,000 clones, around nine tenths appearing once. Sequencing was done on a sample of peripheral blood. Receptors originate from a man aged 55 to 70 who had recovered from COVID-19. The conserved cysteine and the conserved F or W are not part of the CDR3 here.

cdr3_length	v_call	j_call	cdr3_aa
14	TRBV30	TRBJ2-5	AWSVFRTGREETQY
12	TRBV10-3	TRBJ1-1	AIRETGLYGEAF
14	TRBV7-9	TRBJ2-7	ASTSNRGGGGDEQY
14	TRBV3-1/TRBV3-2	TRBJ1-4	ASSQEYGYYVEKLF
15	TRBV7-2	TRBJ2-1	ASSLVTGGGSYNEQF
10	TRBV28	TRBJ1-4	ASLGEDEKLF
16	TRBV5-1	TRBJ2-2	ASSLSGQGGADTGELF
18	TRBV27	TRBJ2-4	ASSPTGLAGGNLAKNIQY
14	TRBV5-1	TRBJ1-6	ASSLGGSSYNSPLH
13	TRBV11-2	TRBJ2-7	ASSLVWDRGHEQY
13	TRBV5-1	TRBJ1-3	ASSLGGSSGNTIY
11	TRBV3-1/TRBV3-2	TRBJ1-5	ASSQDRDQPQH
12	TRBV29-1	TRBJ2-2	SVSSFGYNGELF
12	TRBV2	TRBJ2-7	ASSEEIRGGEQY
13	TRBV5-1	TRBJ2-3	ASSSGTGITDTQY
15	TRBV18	TRBJ1-4	ASSLGQGVATNEKLF
10	TRBV6-6	TRBJ1-2	ASSYGQYGYT
13	TRBV5-4	TRBJ2-6	ASSLRAREANVLT
13	TRBV19	TRBJ2-2	ASSKTSGNTGELF
12	TRBV6-5	TRBJ2-7	ASSYGTGAYEQY